Listed here are 20 T cell receptor beta chains from one sample, sequenced in a study of T cells in Graves' hyperthyroidism and ophthalmopathy. Template material for amplifying TCR beta CDR3 regions consisted of RNA transcripts. Primed by the HTBI set, a first-round RT-PCR was run on the TCR CDR3. In TCRdb, the multiplex PCR reads were re-called with MiXCR into one record per CDR3 protein. The data hold 500,000 to 650,000 distinct CDR3 sequences, with 35% to 50% observed a single time. Sequencing input: peripheral blood or thyroid tissue (not recorded which). Source of these receptors: an adult woman with Graves' disease, either hyperthyroidism or ophthalmopathy (not recorded which).

In regard to this clonotype: This could be a read error, since a much larger clone is one nucleotide away. The CDR3 spells CASSQTGAGAGELFF. In nucleotides, the CDR3 is TGTGCCAGCAGCCAAACAGGGGCGGGGGCCGGGGAGCTGTTTTTT. The chain recombines TRBV7-4 with TRBJ2-2; D assignment may be TRBD1 or TRBD2 (7 bases each). Per the germline V gene, CDR1 is SGHVT and CDR2 is SQSDAQ. With 5 bases removed from V and 6 bases from J, the gap between germline ends came to 16 bases. This CDR3 is 15 amino acids long. The full variable domain, with the rest looked up from reference TRBV7-4 and TRBJ2-2, is GAGVSQSPRYKVAKRGRDVALRCDSISGHVTLYWYRQTLGQGSEVLTYSQSDAQRDKSGRPSGRFSAERPERSVSTLKIQRTEQGDSAVYLCASSQTGAGAGELFFGEGSRLTVL.

The chain uses TRBV7-2 and TRBJ1-5, with D possibly being TRBD1 (5 bases). Per the germline V gene, CDR1 is SGHTA and CDR2 is FQGNSA. Trimming took 0 bases from V and 4 from J, leaving 10 bases between them. CDR3 length: 15 residues. This chain's CDR3 is CASSLAGTTNQPQHF. The DNA for the CDR3 is TGTGCCAGCAGCTTAGCGGGGACCACGAATCAGCCCCAGCATTTT. Complete variable domain (other parts from reference TRBV7-2 and TRBJ1-5): GAGVSQSPSNKVTEKGKDVELRCDPISGHTALYWYRQSLGQGLEFLIYFQGNSAPDKSGLPSDRFSAERTGGSVSTLTIQRTQQEDSAVYLCASSLAGTTNQPQHFGDGTRLSIL.

This sequence joins TRBV29-1 and TRBJ2-7; 9 nucleotides align to TRBD1. Germline V lookup: CDR1 SQVTM, CDR2 ANQGSEA. V shed 4 bases and J 7 bases; nucleotides not matched to a gene: 5. The CDR3 spans 12 residues. CDR3 sequence reads: CSVVGQGGEQYF. The CDR3 nucleotides read TGCAGCGTTGTGGGACAGGGCGGGGAGCAGTACTTC.

This clonotype was observed a handful of times. The rearrangement joins TRBV10-3 to TRBJ2-7; 7 nucleotides align to TRBD2. This CDR3 is built from 12 residues. Unmatched junction bases numbered 2, after V lost 8 bases and J lost 1 base. Germline loops: CDR1 ENHRY, CDR2 SYGVKD. The CDR3 here is CAIGRESYEQYF. CDR3 nucleotides: TGTGCCATCGGGCGGGAGTCCTACGAGCAGTACTTC.

With regard to this clonotype: The missing conserved phenylalanine or tryptophan at the end of this CDR3 makes a read error likely. It is unclear where the CDR3 begins or ends on the DNA, so no DNA is shown, and the CDR3 is as TCRdb lists it. V gene TRBV12-3 or TRBV12-4 combines with J gene TRBJ1-4; the table's TRBD1 call for D was not verified on the DNA. The CDR3 extends over 9 residues, inclusive of both ends. This CDR3 reads CASRPLGRG.

The sample holds many counts of this clonotype. This chain links TRBV4-3 with TRBJ1-1; the D is unclear. The CDR3 loop spans 15 amino acids. Trimming stripped 5 bases from V and 1 base from J, with 14 bases between. Per the germline V gene, CDR1 is LGHNA and CDR2 is YSLEER. The DNA of the CDR3 is TGCGCCAGCAGCTCAAGAGGGTGGGAGAACACTGAAGCTTTCTTT. This encodes CASSSRGWENTEAFF.

The chain has TRBV27 and TRBJ1-5, with D maybe TRBD1 (6 bases). Trimming stripped 2 bases from V and 2 bases from J, with 13 bases between. Germline lookup yields CDR1 MNHEY and CDR2 SMNVEV (reference sequence). There are 16 residues in the CDR3. The CDR3 sequence: CASSLARGGGNQPQHF. CDR3 bases: TGTGCCAGCAGTTTAGCCAGGGGAGGAGGCAATCAGCCCCAGCATTTT.

This clonotype was counted between two and nine times. V usage is TRBV10-3 and J usage is TRBJ2-6, with D perhaps TRBD1 (6 bases). With 11 bases removed from V and 0 bases from J, the gap between germline ends came to 17 bases. Germline V gives CDR1 ENHRY, CDR2 SYGVKD. The CDR3 is made up of 16 amino acids. The CDR3 reads CASTGTTTSGANVLTF. CDR3 sequence (DNA): TGTGCCTCGACCGGGACAACAACCTCTGGGGCCAACGTCCTGACTTTC.

The rearrangement links TRBV14 to TRBJ2-5; D perhaps matches TRBD1 (6 bases). Germline CDR1 reads SGHDN; CDR2 reads FVKESK. Trimming stripped 4 bases from V and 9 bases from J, with 18 bases between. This CDR3 region has 14 residues. The CDR3 sequence is CASSPTGPTGAQYF. The DNA for the CDR3 is TGTGCCAGCAGCCCTACAGGGCCCACCGGGGCCCAGTACTTC.

This clonotype was seen a handful of times. This chain connects TRBV14 to TRBJ1-6; D is uncertain. The V end was cut by 1 base, the J end by 6 bases, with 10 bases between. Germline V gene sequence: CDR1 SGHDN, CDR2 FVKESK. The CDR3 is made up of 15 amino acids. This CDR3 reads CASSQGHPGNSPLHF. DNA of the CDR3: TGTGCCAGCAGCCAAGGGCACCCGGGTAATTCACCCCTCCACTTT.

The chain combines TRBV7-2 with TRBJ2-5; D gene ambiguous. The CDR3 runs to 14 residues. V was cut by 5 bases and J by 1 base, with 11 bases left in between. Germline CDR1 SGHTA, CDR2 FQGNSA. CDR3 in DNA: TGTGCCAGCAGCCAGATGACATCCCAAGAGACCCAGTACTTC. This translates into CASSQMTSQETQYF.

This clonotype was counted many times. The chain has TRBV29-1 and TRBJ2-2, with D tentatively TRBD1 (5 bases). Germline V lookup: CDR1 SQVTM, CDR2 ANQGSEA. Trimming took 7 bases from V and 6 from J, leaving 15 bases between them. The CDR3 is 13 residues long. CDR3 nucleotides: TGCAGCGCTGACTCAGGGTCTTCCGGGGAGCTGTTTTTT. It is translated as CSADSGSSGELFF.

The chain combines TRBV29-1 with TRBJ1-1, with 8 bases identical to TRBD1. CDR1 and CDR2 (germline): SQVTM, ANQGSEA. This CDR3 is 15 amino acids long. V gave up 4 bases and J gave up 0 bases; unmatched junction bases: 7. The CDR3 nucleotides are TGCAGCGTTGGGAGTGGGACAGGACTGAACACTGAAGCTTTCTTT. This codes for CSVGSGTGLNTEAFF.

This clonotype was seen more than once but under ten times. This chain links TRBV10-3 with TRBJ1-2; D is perhaps TRBD1 (5 bases). The CDR3 sequence is 14 residues long. The V gene lost 3 bases and the J gene lost 1 base, with 9 bases spanning the gap. Germline CDR1 reads ENHRY; CDR2 reads SYGVKD. The CDR3 here is CAISEGAVNYGYTF. CDR3 DNA sequence: TGTGCCATCAGTGAAGGGGCAGTTAACTATGGCTACACCTTC.

This clonotype is a singleton in its sample. The chain recombines TRBV7-9 with TRBJ1-1; no clear D gene. Trimming left V 1 base short and J 0 bases short, with 9 bases between. Germline lookup yields CDR1 SEHNR and CDR2 FQNEAQ (reference sequence). This CDR3 is built from 15 residues. The CDR3 nucleotides are TGTGCCAGCAGCTTAGTAGACATCTTGAACACTGAAGCTTTCTTT. Translating it yields CASSLVDILNTEAFF.

V gene TRBV19 combines with J gene TRBJ1-1; 11 nucleotides match TRBD1. The V and J ends lost 3 bases and 4 bases, in that order; junction bases with no gene match: 4. Per the germline V gene, CDR1 is LNHDA and CDR2 is SQIVND (reference sequence). The CDR3 totals 15 residues. The chain's CDR3 is CASSMGTGGITEAFF. The CDR3 coding sequence is TGTGCCAGTAGTATGGGGACAGGGGGTATCACTGAAGCTTTCTTT.

The rearrangement uses TRBV10-3 and TRBJ2-7; D might be TRBD1 or TRBD2, each matching 5 bases. V lost 2 bases and J lost 5, with 7 bases in between. This CDR3 contains 12 residues. The germline V gene encodes CDR1 ENHRY and CDR2 SYGVKD. CDR3 DNA: TGTGCCATCAGTGAGAGGGGAGACGAGCAGTACTTC. This codes for CAISERGDEQYF.

This clonotype occurred many times. This rearrangement joins TRBV20-1 to TRBJ2-5, with 7 bases fitting TRBD2. The CDR3 has 15 residues. Germline V lookup: CDR1 DFQATT, CDR2 SNEGSKA (reference sequence). Trimming removed 6 bases from V and 5 bases from J; junction bases left unmatched: 15. The CDR3 DNA is TGCAGTGCCCCAGAGGGAGGGGTCTGGTGGGAGACCCAGTACTTC. It is translated as CSAPEGGVWWETQYF.

This chain uses TRBV7-3 with TRBJ2-2, with D possibly TRBD2 on 5 matching bases. The germline V and J ends were trimmed by 6 bases and 6 bases, with 11 bases remaining between them. The CDR3 covers 13 residues. Germline values: CDR1 SGHTA, CDR2 FQGTGA. The CDR3 region is CASSRGLAGELFF. For the CDR3, the DNA is TGTGCCAGCAGTCGAGGACTTGCCGGGGAGCTGTTTTTT. The whole variable domain, remainder taken from reference TRBV7-3 and TRBJ2-2, is GAGVSQTPSNKVTEKGKYVELRCDPISGHTALYWYRQSLGQGPEFLIYFQGTGAADDSGLPNDRFFAVRPEGSVSTLKIQRTERGDSAVYLCASSRGLAGELFFGEGSRLTVL.

The gene calls are TRBV25-1 and TRBJ1-1; D is perhaps TRBD1 (6 bases). CDR1 and CDR2 from the germline V gene are MGHDK and SYGVNS. The length of the CDR3 is 14 residues. V was shortened by 8 bases and J by 0 bases, with 13 bases between the two germline ends. CDR3 coding DNA: TGTGCCAGCGTAGGACAGAACATGAACACTGAAGCTTTCTTT. Its translation: CASVGQNMNTEAFF.